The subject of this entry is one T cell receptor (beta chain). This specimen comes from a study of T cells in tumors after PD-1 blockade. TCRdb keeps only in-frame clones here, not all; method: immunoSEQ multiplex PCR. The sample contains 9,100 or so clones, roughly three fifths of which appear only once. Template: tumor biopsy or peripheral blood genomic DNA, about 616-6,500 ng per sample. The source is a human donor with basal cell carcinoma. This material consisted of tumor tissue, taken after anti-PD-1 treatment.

The CDR3 sequence is CASRTGLAGANVLTF. In DNA form, the CDR3 reads TGTGCCAGCAGAACCGGACTAGCTGGGGCCAACGTCCTGACTTTC. The chain is built from TRBV6-5 and TRBJ2-6, with 7 nucleotides matching TRBD2. The CDR3 is 15 amino acids. Germline CDR1 is MNHEY and CDR2 is SVGAGI. The V segment lost 6 bases and the J segment 2 bases; nucleotides outside the gene matches: 4.